This T cell receptor (beta chain) was recorded in a study of T cells expressing NK-cell markers. TCRdb processed the 5' RACE reads again and assigns one entry to each CDR3 protein, with no DNA. The sample table includes fewer than 400,000 distinct CDR3 sequences. Study-wide results and limits: Four of the donors also had these clonotypes leading their CD3+CD56-NKG2C+ fraction.

The CDR3 consists of 13 residues. The V gene's germline CDR1 is WSHSY and CDR2 SAAADI. On this clonotype: Its antigen is undetermined.

The chain recombines TRBV10-2 with TRBJ1-1; TCRdb's D call, TRBD1, is unchecked because there is no DNA. The receptor was derived from a woman aged 45-65 years in good health. Source material: blood T cells: a sorted CD56 or NKG2C T cell subset, CD4+ or CD8+ T cells, or bulk PBMC T cells (not recorded which). The CDR3 loop reads CASSDPDREKAFF.